The clone carrying this TCR beta chain was seen at least ten times. Its target is unknown. These data are taken from a study of T cells in Graves' hyperthyroidism and ophthalmopathy. Study observations and caveats: Most thyroid clonotypes with frequency above 0.001 were detected in blood.

RNA transcripts gave rise to amplified TCR beta CDR3 regions. When the TCR CDR3 underwent first-round RT-PCR, the HTBI primer set was used. TCRdb reprocessed the multiplex PCR reads via MiXCR and lists one record per CDR3 protein. The sample shows fewer than 550,000 distinct CDR3 sequences, 15% to 19% of them seen only once. In patients aged 18 to 65, hyperthyroidism was newly diagnosed, with duration under 2 months. Diagnostic decisions used clinical symptoms, serum thyroxine and TRAb, thyroid ultrasound and orbital computed tomography. Fresh peripheral blood, roughly 10 ml, was the source of the PBMCs. Looked up from germline, CDR1 is GTSNPN and CDR2 is SVGIG (reference sequence). The CDR3 sequence is 13 residues long. The ends were cut back, 0 bases at V and 4 bases at J, with 9 bases in the middle.

Sequencing used blood. This chain connects TRBV30 to TRBJ1-2; D ambiguous. This TCR derives from a woman under 30 with Graves' hyperthyroidism. The CDR3 sequence is CAWSVTPLYGYTF. In nucleotides, the CDR3 is TGTGCCTGGAGTGTAACCCCCCTCTATGGCTACACCTTC.